This T cell receptor (beta chain) was identified during a study of blood T cell repertoires in COVID-19. Grouping used clinical history reported by participants in a survey and questionnaire. As originally analysed: Scientists estimated how many nucleated cells there were by amplifying reference gene primers. TCRdb's table, derived via immunoSEQ multiplex PCR, lists solely in-frame clones and lacks some. V, J and clone size were drawn from that table, and D and trimming were deduced from the DNA. The sample carries hundreds of thousands of clones, roughly 90% recorded once. This clonotype originated in a woman aged 18-30 years with acute COVID-19. Sequencing input: PBMCs or T cells enriched from blood (not recorded which).

The CDR3 DNA follows: TGTGCCAGCAGCCCGACAGGCGGGGAGACCCAGTACTTC. Its translation is CASSPTGGETQYF. The V gene is TRBV5-8, the J gene TRBJ2-5; D may be TRBD1 (6 bases). Trimming cost V 4 bases and J 5 bases, with 12 bases left between them. Germline V gene data show CDR1 as SGHTS and CDR2 as YDEGEE. This CDR3 is 13 amino acids long.